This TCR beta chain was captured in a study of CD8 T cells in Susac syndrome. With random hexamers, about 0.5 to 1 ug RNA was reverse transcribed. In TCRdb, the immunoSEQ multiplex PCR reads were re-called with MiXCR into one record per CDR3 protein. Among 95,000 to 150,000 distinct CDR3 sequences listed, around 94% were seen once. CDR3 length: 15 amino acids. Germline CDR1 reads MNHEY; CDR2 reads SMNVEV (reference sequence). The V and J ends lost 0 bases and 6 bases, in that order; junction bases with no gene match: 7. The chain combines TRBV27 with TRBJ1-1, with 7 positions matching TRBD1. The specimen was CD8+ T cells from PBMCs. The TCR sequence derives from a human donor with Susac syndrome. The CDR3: CASSLSPDRIAEAFF. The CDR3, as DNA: TGTGCCAGCAGTTTATCTCCGGACAGGATCGCTGAAGCTTTCTTT.